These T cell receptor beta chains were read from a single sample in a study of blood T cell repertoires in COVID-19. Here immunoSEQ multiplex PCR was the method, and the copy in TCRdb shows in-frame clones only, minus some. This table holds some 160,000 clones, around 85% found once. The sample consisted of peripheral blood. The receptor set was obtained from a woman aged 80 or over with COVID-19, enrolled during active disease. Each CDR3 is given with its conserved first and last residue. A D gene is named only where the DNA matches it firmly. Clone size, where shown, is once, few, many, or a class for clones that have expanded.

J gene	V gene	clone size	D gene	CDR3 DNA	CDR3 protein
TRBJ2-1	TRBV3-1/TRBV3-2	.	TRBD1	TGTGCCAGCAGCCCACAGGGGCATGAGCAGTTCTTC	CASSPQGHEQFF
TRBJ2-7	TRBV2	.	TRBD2	TGTGCCAGCAGTGAACGGGGACTAGCGGGAGAGGGGCAGTACTTC	CASSERGLAGEGQYF
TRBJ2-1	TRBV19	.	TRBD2	TGTGCCAGTAGTACCATAGCGGGAGTCCACAATGAGCAGTTCTTC	CASSTIAGVHNEQFF
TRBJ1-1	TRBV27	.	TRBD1	TGTGCCAGCAGTAGACAGGGTGGTGAAGCTTTCTTT	CASSRQGGEAFF
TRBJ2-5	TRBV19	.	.	TGTGCCACCAAGCCAAGCGGTATGGACGGGGAGACCCAGTACTTC	CATKPSGMDGETQYF
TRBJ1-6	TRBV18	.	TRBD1	TGTGCCAGCTCACCGGACAGGGCTTTGTCACCCCTCCACTTT	CASSPDRALSPLHF
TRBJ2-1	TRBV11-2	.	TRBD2	TGTGCCAGCAGCCCATTAGCGGGAGCGTCTAATGAGCAGTTCTTC	CASSPLAGASNEQFF
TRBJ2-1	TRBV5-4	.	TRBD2	TGTGCCAGCAGCTCAACTAGCGGGTCCTACAATGAGCAGTTCTTC	CASSSTSGSYNEQFF
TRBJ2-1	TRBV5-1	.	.	TGCGCCAGCAGCTTTGCAGGGGTAGGCAACAATGAGCAGTTCTTC	CASSFAGVGNNEQFF
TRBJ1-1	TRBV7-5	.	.	TGTGTCAGAAGCCACTTATGGGGGCGGTCTGAAGCTTTCTTT	CVRSHLWGRSEAFF
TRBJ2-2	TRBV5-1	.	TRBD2	TGCGCCAGCAGCTTGGTAGCGGGAGCAGACACCGGGGAGCTGTTTTTT	CASSLVAGADTGELFF
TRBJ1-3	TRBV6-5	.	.	TGTGCCAGCACCTCGACAGAACTCTCTGGAAACACCATATATTTT	CASTSTELSGNTIYF
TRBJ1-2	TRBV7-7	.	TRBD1	TGTGCTAGCAGGCAGCCAAGACCGGGACAGGGCTATGGCTACACCTTC	CASRQPRPGQGYGYTF
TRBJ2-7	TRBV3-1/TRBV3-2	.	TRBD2	TGTGCCAGCAGCCAAGATAGTCGACTAGCCGATGACGAGCAGTACTTC	CASSQDSRLADDEQYF
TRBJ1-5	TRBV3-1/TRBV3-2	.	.	TGTGCCAGCAGCCAAACCGGACAATCTAATCAGCCCCAGCATTTT	CASSQTGQSNQPQHF
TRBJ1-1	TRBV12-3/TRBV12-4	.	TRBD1	TGTGCCAGCGGACAGGGGGGTGAAGCTTTCTTT	CASGQGGEAFF
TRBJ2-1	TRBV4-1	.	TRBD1	TGCGCCAGCAGTGATACCCGGGACAGGGGAAATGAGCAGTTCTTC	CASSDTRDRGNEQFF
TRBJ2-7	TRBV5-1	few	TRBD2	TGCGCCAGCAGCTTGGCTAGCGGGGAACTCTACGAGCAGTACTTC	CASSLASGELYEQYF
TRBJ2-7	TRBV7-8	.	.	TGTGCCAGCAGCAGGCGAGGGTCCGACGGGAACGAGCAGTACTTC	CASSRRGSDGNEQYF
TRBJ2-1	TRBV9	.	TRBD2	TGTGCCAGCAGCCCGGGAGCGGGGCCCGCTTACAATGAGCAGTTCTTC	CASSPGAGPAYNEQFF
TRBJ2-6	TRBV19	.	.	TGTGCCAGTAGTCCGGGTGGCTACTCTGGGGCCAACGTCCTGACTTTC	CASSPGGYSGANVLTF
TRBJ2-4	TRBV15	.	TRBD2	TGTGCCACCAGCAGCCCCTCTAGCGGGACCGACATTCAGTACTTC	CATSSPSSGTDIQYF
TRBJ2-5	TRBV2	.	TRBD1	TGTGCCAGCAGCAAGTTCACAGGGGGCGAAGAGACCCAGTACTTC	CASSKFTGGEETQYF
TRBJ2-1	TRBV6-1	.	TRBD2	TGTGCCAGCAGTGAAGGGGCGGGAGGGGGTTATGAGCAGTTCTTC	CASSEGAGGGYEQFF
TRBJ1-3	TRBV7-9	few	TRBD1	TGTGCCAGCAGCGGACAGGGCCAGATTTCTGGAAACACCATATATTTT	CASSGQGQISGNTIYF
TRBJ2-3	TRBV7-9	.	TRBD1	TGTGCCAGCAGCGCACAGGGGAACACAGATACGCAGTATTTT	CASSAQGNTDTQYF
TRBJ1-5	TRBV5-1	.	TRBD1	TGCGCCAGCAGCCGGGACAGCTCGAATCAGCCCCAGCATTTT	CASSRDSSNQPQHF
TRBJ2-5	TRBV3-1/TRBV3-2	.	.	TGTGCCAGCAGCCAACGCAGACAAGAGACCCAGTACTTC	CASSQRRQETQYF
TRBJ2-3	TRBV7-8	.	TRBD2	TGTGCCAGCAGCTTAGTCCCCCGACTAGCGGGAGTGATAGATACGCAGTATTTT	CASSLVPRLAGVIDTQYF
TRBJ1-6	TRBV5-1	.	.	TGCGCCAGCAGCCCTGAGGCAGCACCTAATTCACCCCTCCACTTT	CASSPEAAPNSPLHF
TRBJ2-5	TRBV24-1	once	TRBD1	TGTGCCACCAGCCCGGGACAGGGGCGGAGAGAGACCCAGTACTTC	CATSPGQGRRETQYF
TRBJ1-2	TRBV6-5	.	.	TGTGCCAGCAGTTACTCGAGAGAGGCTGGCTACACCTTC	CASSYSREAGYTF
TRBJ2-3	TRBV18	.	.	TGTGCCAGCTCTCCCCCGTTAGCGGAGCACCTGAGCGGGCAGTATTTT	CASSPPLAEHLSGQYF
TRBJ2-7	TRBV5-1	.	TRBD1	TGCGCCAGCAGCTTGGTGGGACAGGGGGCGGACGAGCAGTACTTC	CASSLVGQGADEQYF
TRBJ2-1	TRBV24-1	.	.	TGTGCCACCAGTGATTTACCCCAAGCGGCAGGGGAGGGTGAGCAGTTCTTC	CATSDLPQAAGEGEQFF
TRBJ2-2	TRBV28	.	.	TGTGCCAGCAGCCGGGTCGGCGTCGGGGAGCTGTTTTTT	CASSRVGVGELFF
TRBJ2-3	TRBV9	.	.	TGTGCCAGCAGCGCAGATTGGTCTAGTAGAGATACCACAGATACGCAGTATTTT	CASSADWSSRDTTDTQYF
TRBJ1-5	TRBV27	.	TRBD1	TGTGCCAGCAACCAAAGAGACAGGGGCAATCAGCCCCAGCATTTT	CASNQRDRGNQPQHF
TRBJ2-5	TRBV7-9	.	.	TGTGCCAGCAGCAAGTCACCGGGAGTTCGGGAGACCCAGTACTTC	CASSKSPGVRETQYF
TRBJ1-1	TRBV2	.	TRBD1	TGTGCCAGCAGTAGGGACAGGCCCATGAACACTGAAGCTTTCTTT	CASSRDRPMNTEAFF
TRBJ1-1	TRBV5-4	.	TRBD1	TGTGCCAGCAGCTTACCGGACAGGGTGAACACTGAAGCTTTCTTT	CASSLPDRVNTEAFF
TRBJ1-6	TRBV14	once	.	TGTGCCAGCAGCCCTCAGGAAGGCTATAATTCACCCCTCCACTTT	CASSPQEGYNSPLHF